This is a list of T cell receptor beta chains from one sample in a study of blood T cell repertoires in COVID-19. Method: immunoSEQ multiplex PCR; TCRdb's copy keeps in-frame clones and lacks some. In the table there are approximately 140,000 clones, approximately 87% of which are singletons. What was sequenced was peripheral blood. The receptors come from a man at least 80 years old with acute or convalescent COVID-19. The CDR3 runs from the conserved cysteine through the conserved F or W. A D gene is named only where the DNA matches it firmly.

d_gene: NA
v_gene: TRBV29-1
j_gene: TRBJ2-3
CDR3aa: CSVALRTGTDTQYF

d_gene: NA
v_gene: TRBV28
j_gene: TRBJ2-2
CDR3aa: CASSLFANTGELFF

d_gene: TRBD1
v_gene: TRBV19
j_gene: TRBJ1-5
CDR3aa: CASSGTGRQPQHF

d_gene: NA
v_gene: TRBV21-1
j_gene: TRBJ1-6
CDR3aa: CASSKGRGPSPLHF

d_gene: NA
v_gene: TRBV5-1
j_gene: TRBJ1-2
CDR3aa: CASSLVQGTGGYTF

d_gene: NA
v_gene: TRBV7-8
j_gene: TRBJ1-5
CDR3aa: CASSLDRVSGNQPQHF

d_gene: TRBD1
v_gene: TRBV18
j_gene: TRBJ1-2
CDR3aa: CASSPLPGQGEYGYTF

d_gene: NA
v_gene: TRBV19
j_gene: TRBJ1-3
CDR3aa: CASSIRTRGATVSGNTIYF

d_gene: NA
v_gene: TRBV4-1
j_gene: TRBJ1-2
CDR3aa: CASSQVSAGNGYTF

d_gene: NA
v_gene: TRBV5-5
j_gene: TRBJ1-1
CDR3aa: CASSFYGELNTEAFF

d_gene: TRBD1
v_gene: TRBV27
j_gene: TRBJ1-1
CDR3aa: CASSPYRDRESLNTEAFF

d_gene: NA
v_gene: TRBV28
j_gene: TRBJ1-6
CDR3aa: CASSTRAGSRGNSPLHF

d_gene: TRBD2
v_gene: TRBV28
j_gene: TRBJ2-1
CDR3aa: CASGRLAGATENEQFF

d_gene: NA
v_gene: TRBV2
j_gene: TRBJ2-5
CDR3aa: CASLENGGQETQYF

d_gene: TRBD1
v_gene: TRBV15
j_gene: TRBJ1-5
CDR3aa: CATSVPGQGDQPQHF

d_gene: TRBD1
v_gene: TRBV27
j_gene: TRBJ2-7
CDR3aa: CASSLARGRIEQYF

d_gene: NA
v_gene: TRBV28
j_gene: TRBJ1-4
CDR3aa: CASSLSGRGGEKLFF

d_gene: TRBD1
v_gene: TRBV18
j_gene: TRBJ2-2
CDR3aa: CASSETGITGELFF

d_gene: TRBD2
v_gene: TRBV28
j_gene: TRBJ2-4
CDR3aa: CASSLAGGGRVKNIQYF

d_gene: NA
v_gene: TRBV6-5
j_gene: TRBJ1-1
CDR3aa: CATLSGGLGTEAFF

d_gene: NA
v_gene: TRBV28
j_gene: TRBJ1-5
CDR3aa: CASGGYQPQHF

d_gene: NA
v_gene: TRBV18
j_gene: TRBJ1-5
CDR3aa: CASSPSRDQPQHF

d_gene: NA
v_gene: TRBV19
j_gene: TRBJ1-2
CDR3aa: CASNNIRDTPSGGYGYTF

d_gene: TRBD1
v_gene: TRBV5-1
j_gene: TRBJ1-2
CDR3aa: CASSLGQGFYGYTF

d_gene: TRBD1
v_gene: TRBV28
j_gene: TRBJ1-5
CDR3aa: CASRPQGRTQPQHF

d_gene: NA
v_gene: TRBV5-1
j_gene: TRBJ2-5
CDR3aa: CASSLVGGAAQETQYF

d_gene: NA
v_gene: TRBV11-2
j_gene: TRBJ1-1
CDR3aa: CASSTTREAFF

d_gene: NA
v_gene: TRBV6-1
j_gene: TRBJ1-2
CDR3aa: CASSEAGGNYGYTF

d_gene: TRBD1
v_gene: TRBV7-3
j_gene: TRBJ1-1
CDR3aa: CASSSGGSTEAFF

d_gene: NA
v_gene: TRBV7-2
j_gene: TRBJ2-3
CDR3aa: CASGTSTDTQYF

d_gene: TRBD1
v_gene: TRBV27
j_gene: TRBJ2-2
CDR3aa: CASSPLLGTGGVGANTGELFF

d_gene: TRBD1
v_gene: TRBV27
j_gene: TRBJ1-2
CDR3aa: CASSPWDRGRGAGYTF

d_gene: NA
v_gene: TRBV27
j_gene: TRBJ2-7
CDR3aa: CASSLSLPGSYEQYF

d_gene: TRBD1
v_gene: TRBV7-9
j_gene: TRBJ1-2
CDR3aa: CASSLGTGYDGYTF

d_gene: TRBD1
v_gene: TRBV7-8
j_gene: TRBJ1-6
CDR3aa: CASSYGPGQGNSPLHF

d_gene: TRBD1
v_gene: TRBV5-1
j_gene: TRBJ2-1
CDR3aa: CASNLNRGTYNEQFF

d_gene: TRBD1
v_gene: TRBV28
j_gene: TRBJ1-5
CDR3aa: CASSPTGGFGQPQHF

d_gene: NA
v_gene: TRBV2
j_gene: TRBJ1-5
CDR3aa: CASRVDSYNQPQHF

d_gene: TRBD2
v_gene: TRBV7-2
j_gene: TRBJ2-5
CDR3aa: CASSLIGRTSGRQETQYF

d_gene: TRBD2
v_gene: TRBV19
j_gene: TRBJ2-7
CDR3aa: CASSKGLAGGYEQYF

d_gene: TRBD1
v_gene: TRBV18
j_gene: TRBJ1-1
CDR3aa: CASSPKGATGYFF

d_gene: NA
v_gene: TRBV2
j_gene: TRBJ1-1
CDR3aa: CASSGGNSLMNTEAFF

d_gene: NA
v_gene: TRBV13
j_gene: TRBJ2-1
CDR3aa: CASSFRQGGLYNEQFF

d_gene: NA
v_gene: TRBV5-1
j_gene: TRBJ1-5
CDR3aa: CASRLGGDSNQPQHF

d_gene: NA
v_gene: TRBV5-1
j_gene: TRBJ2-5
CDR3aa: CASSPTSQETQYF

d_gene: NA
v_gene: TRBV9
j_gene: TRBJ2-1
CDR3aa: CASSVDDYRGIEQFF

d_gene: NA
v_gene: TRBV11-2
j_gene: TRBJ2-3
CDR3aa: CASSLGGANADTQYF

d_gene: TRBD2
v_gene: TRBV6-1
j_gene: TRBJ2-5
CDR3aa: CASSEAGGSIQETQYF

d_gene: NA
v_gene: TRBV29-1
j_gene: TRBJ2-5
CDR3aa: CSARQHSSETQYF

d_gene: TRBD1
v_gene: TRBV7-2
j_gene: TRBJ1-6
CDR3aa: CASSQATGGSNSPLHF